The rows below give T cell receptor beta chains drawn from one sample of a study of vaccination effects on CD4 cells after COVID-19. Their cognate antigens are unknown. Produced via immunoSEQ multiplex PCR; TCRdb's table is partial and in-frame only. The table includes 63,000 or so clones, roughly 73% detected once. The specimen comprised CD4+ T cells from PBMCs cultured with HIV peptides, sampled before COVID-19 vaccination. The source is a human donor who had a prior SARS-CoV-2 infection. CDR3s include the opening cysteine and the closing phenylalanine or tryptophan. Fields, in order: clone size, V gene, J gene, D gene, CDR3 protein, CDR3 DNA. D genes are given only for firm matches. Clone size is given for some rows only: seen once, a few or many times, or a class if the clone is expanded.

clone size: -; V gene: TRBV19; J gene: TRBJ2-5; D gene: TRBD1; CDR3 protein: CASSTTGGGETQYF; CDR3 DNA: TGTGCCAGTAGTACCACAGGGGGTGGCGAGACCCAGTACTTC
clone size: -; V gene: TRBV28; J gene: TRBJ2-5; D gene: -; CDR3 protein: CASSGGSGLKTQYF; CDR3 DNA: TGTGCCAGCAGTGGCGGTTCTGGGTTAAAGACCCAGTACTTC
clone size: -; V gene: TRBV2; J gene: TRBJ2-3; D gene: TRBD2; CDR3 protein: CASSETLAGVTDTQYF; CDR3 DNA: TGTGCCAGCAGTGAAACGCTAGCGGGAGTCACAGATACGCAGTATTTT
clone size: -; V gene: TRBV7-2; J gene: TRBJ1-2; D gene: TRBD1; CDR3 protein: CASSLGQGANGYTF; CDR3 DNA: TGTGCCAGCAGCTTGGGGCAGGGGGCGAATGGCTACACCTTC
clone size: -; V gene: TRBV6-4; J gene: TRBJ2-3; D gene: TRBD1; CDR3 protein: CASLQTGVEPDTQYF; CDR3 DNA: TGTGCCAGTCTTCAGACAGGGGTCGAGCCAGATACGCAGTATTTT
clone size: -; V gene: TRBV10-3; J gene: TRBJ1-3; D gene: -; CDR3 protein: CAIFSGNTIYF; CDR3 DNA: TGTGCCATCTTCTCTGGAAACACCATATATTTT
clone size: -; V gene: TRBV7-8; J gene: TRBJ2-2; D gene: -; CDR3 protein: CASSWLGRDTGELFF; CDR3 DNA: TGTGCCAGCAGCTGGTTGGGCAGAGACACCGGGGAGCTGTTTTTT
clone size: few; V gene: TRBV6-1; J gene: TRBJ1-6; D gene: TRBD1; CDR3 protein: CASSGIGQGGGHSPLHF; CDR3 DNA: TGTGCCAGCAGTGGGATCGGACAGGGTGGTGGCCATTCACCCCTCCACTTT
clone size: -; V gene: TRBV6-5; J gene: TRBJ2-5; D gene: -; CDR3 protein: CASSSGETQYF; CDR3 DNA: TGTGCCAGCAGTTCGGGAGAGACCCAGTACTTC
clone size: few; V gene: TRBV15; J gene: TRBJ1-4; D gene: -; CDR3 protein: CATSRGRAGEKLFF; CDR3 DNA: TGTGCCACCAGCAGAGGCCGAGCGGGTGAAAAACTGTTTTTT
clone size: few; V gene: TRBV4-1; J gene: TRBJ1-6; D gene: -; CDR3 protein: CASSQTNSPLHF; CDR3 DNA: TGCGCCAGCAGCCAGACGAATTCACCCCTCCACTTT